A single sample is the source of the 10 T cell receptor beta chains below, sequenced in a study of blood T cells in healthy people across ages. Then a second PCR, running about 7 to 11 cycles, was carried out with a sample-barcoded 5' primer and a J-beta primer mix. TCRdb re-called the 5' RACE reads with MiXCR, one entry per CDR3 protein. Here the sample spans hundreds of thousands of distinct CDR3 sequences, over 40% being singletons. Sequencing was performed on blood. These TCRs come from a woman of 80 years or more in good health.

This chain uses TRBV6-6 with TRBJ1-2, with D unresolved. V was pared by 0 bases and J by 5 bases, with 16 bases between. CDR1 is MNHNY, CDR2 SVGAGI, per germline (reference sequence). CDR3 length equals 16 residues. The chain's CDR3 is CASSYSKSLEGYGYTF. The CDR3 region has the DNA TGTGCCAGCAGTTACTCGAAATCGTTGGAAGGATATGGCTACACCTTC.

In its sample, this clonotype was seen many times. The V call is TRBV6-5, the J call TRBJ2-3; no clear D. The CDR3 runs 13 residues. V lost 0 bases to trimming and J lost 9 bases, with 10 bases between them. The V gene's germline CDR1 is MNHEY and CDR2 SVGAGI. In DNA form, the CDR3 reads TGTGCCAGCAGTTACTCCCCGGTCGCCACGCAGTATTTT. Protein product: CASSYSPVATQYF.

This clonotype was recorded many times. The chain uses TRBV6-5 and TRBJ2-4, with 11 bases that match TRBD1. V lost 6 bases and J lost 3; bases outside the gene matches: 10. Germline lookup yields CDR1 MNHEY and CDR2 SVGAGI. This CDR3 region has 17 residues. CDR3 coding DNA: TGTGCCAGCAGGGGCGCCGGACAGGGGGCGATCAAAAACATTCAGTACTTC. It translates to CASRGAGQGAIKNIQYF.

This chain uses TRBV7-2 with TRBJ2-3, with 10 bases matching TRBD2. The CDR3 contains 16 residues. With 2 bases clipped from V and 4 bases from J, the junction kept 6 bases outside the gene matches. CDR1 is SGHTA, CDR2 FQGNSA, per germline. The CDR3 sequence is CASSLKGTSESDTQYF. The DNA for the CDR3 is TGTGCCAGCAGCTTAAAAGGGACTAGCGAGTCAGATACGCAGTATTTT.

The CDR3 region has the DNA TGTGCCAGCAGAGATCTGGGACAGGGTGGTTCACCCCTCCACTTT. This encodes CASRDLGQGGSPLHF. This chain connects TRBV28 to TRBJ1-6; 9 positions match TRBD1. The CDR3 runs 15 residues. The V gene end was trimmed by 6 bases and the J gene end by 9 bases; junction bases not matched to a gene: 9. CDR1 and CDR2 from the germline V gene are MDHEN and SYDVKM.

The rearrangement joins TRBV12-3 or TRBV12-4 to TRBJ2-7; 7 bases fit TRBD2. This CDR3 has 15 residues. V was pared by 8 bases and J by 7 bases, with 17 bases of the junction left unmatched. The CDR3 reads CASGFPGGGGDEQYF. The CDR3 bases are TGTGCCAGCGGATTCCCGGGGGGAGGAGGGGATGAGCAGTACTTC.

This clonotype was seen at least ten times. The V gene is TRBV7-2, the J gene TRBJ2-7; unclear D gene. Germline V CDR1 and CDR2: SGHTA, FQGNSA. The CDR3 loop spans 14 amino acids. Trimming left V 0 bases short and J 4 bases short, with 10 bases between. CDR3 in DNA: TGTGCCAGCAGCTTAGCCGTGACGGGTTACGAGCAGTACTTC. Its protein is CASSLAVTGYEQYF.

This clonotype was observed at least ten times. Here the CDR3 reads CASSLLDRVTDTQYF. CDR3 DNA sequence: TGTGCCAGCAGTTTGTTGGACAGGGTCACAGATACGCAGTATTTT. The gene calls are TRBV28 and TRBJ2-3, with 8 positions matching TRBD1. This CDR3 region has 15 residues. V was pared by 3 bases and J by 2 bases, with 4 bases of the junction left unmatched. CDR1 MDHEN and CDR2 SYDVKM come from the germline V gene.

This clonotype has ten or more counts. The chain uses TRBV7-2 and TRBJ2-3; 7 bases are a match to TRBD2. J was trimmed by 4 bases and V by 3 bases; bases with no gene match: 10. There are 16 residues in the CDR3. The germline gives CDR1 SGHTA, CDR2 FQGNSA. DNA of the CDR3: TGTGCCAGCAGCTTCATTAGCGGGCGAGACGCAGATACGCAGTATTTT. This translates into CASSFISGRDADTQYF.

The chain's CDR3 is CSARLGRGSWEQYF. CDR3 nucleotide sequence: TGCAGTGCTAGACTCGGGAGAGGAAGCTGGGAGCAGTACTTC. The rearrangement links TRBV20-1 to TRBJ2-7; possibly TRBD2 for D (6 bases). The germline gives CDR1 DFQATT, CDR2 SNEGSKA (reference sequence). The V end lost 2 bases, the J end lost 7 bases, and 18 bases lay between the germline ends. CDR3 length equals 14 residues.